The rows below give T cell receptor beta chains drawn from one sample of a study of a mutant IDH1 vaccine in newly diagnosed glioma. Their specific antigens are unknown. Assay used: immunoSEQ multiplex PCR; TCRdb lists only in-frame clones, some missing. The data show around 51,000 clones, around 78% seen once. Sequences were derived from PBMCs, sampled from a glioma patient whose treatment included an IDH1 peptide vaccine. These receptors all stem from a woman in her thirties or forties with glioma. CDR3s include the opening cysteine and the closing phenylalanine or tryptophan. A D gene is named only where the DNA matches it firmly. Where a row states a size, it is once, few, many or the class of an expanded clone; other rows omit it.

V,D,size,J,CDR3,DNA
TRBV2,TRBD2,NA,TRBJ2-5,CASSESGGSGTQYF,TGTGCCAGCAGTGAAAGCGGGGGCTCGGGGACCCAGTACTTC
TRBV6-5,NA,NA,TRBJ1-2,CASSYDQLGGYTF,TGTGCCAGCAGTTACGACCAACTGGGGGGCTACACCTTC
TRBV7-2,NA,NA,TRBJ2-7,CASSLKALYEQYF,TGTGCCAGCAGCTTAAAAGCGCTATACGAGCAGTACTTC
TRBV7-9,TRBD1,few,TRBJ1-2,CASSPGRQGGIF,TGTGCCAGCAGCCCGGGTCGGCAGGGGGGGATCTTC
TRBV30,NA,NA,TRBJ2-7,CAWSVRLLSSYEQYF,TGTGCCTGGAGTGTACGGCTTCTAAGCTCCTACGAGCAGTACTTC
TRBV2,NA,NA,TRBJ1-1,CASRDIEAFF,TGTGCCAGCAGGGATATTGAAGCTTTCTTT
TRBV5-4,NA,once,TRBJ1-2,CASSFPKEWGSDNYGYTF,TGTGCCAGCAGCTTCCCAAAGGAGTGGGGATCAGATAACTATGGCTACACCTTC
TRBV6-5,TRBD1,NA,TRBJ2-5,CASSPPGTVKETQYF,TGTGCCAGCAGTCCTCCCGGGACAGTCAAAGAGACCCAGTACTTC
TRBV25-1,NA,NA,TRBJ2-2,CASSEWAGELFF,TGTGCCAGCAGTGAATGGGCCGGGGAGCTGTTTTTT
TRBV5-5,TRBD1,NA,TRBJ1-2,CASSLSSRAGGRGGYTF,TGTGCCAGCAGCCTGTCATCTCGCGCAGGGGGAAGAGGGGGCTACACCTTC
TRBV7-9,NA,NA,TRBJ1-1,CASIQEGGYRENTEAFF,TGTGCCAGCATCCAGGAGGGGGGCTACCGGGAGAACACTGAAGCTTTCTTT
TRBV15,TRBD2,NA,TRBJ2-2,CAANTGTSGASRTGELFF,TGTGCCGCCAATACCGGGACTAGCGGGGCCAGCAGGACCGGGGAGCTGTTTTTT
TRBV2,NA,NA,TRBJ2-1,CATRLGPEQFF,TGTGCCACCCGCCTGGGACCCGAGCAGTTCTTC
TRBV19,TRBD2,NA,TRBJ2-7,CASSMGTSLRGEQYF,TGTGCCAGTAGTATGGGGACTAGCCTGAGGGGGGAGCAGTACTTC
TRBV25-1,NA,NA,TRBJ2-5,CASSEGAGREAETQYF,TGTGCCAGCAGTGAAGGGGCAGGGCGGGAAGCTGAGACCCAGTACTTC
TRBV15,TRBD1,NA,TRBJ2-3,CATSRATGADTQYF,TGTGCCACCAGCAGGGCAACAGGGGCAGATACGCAGTATTTT
TRBV11-2,NA,once,TRBJ2-3,CASSLGVLGTDTQYF,TGTGCCAGCAGCTTAGGGGTTTTGGGCACAGATACGCAGTATTTT
TRBV5-5,TRBD2,NA,TRBJ2-3,CASSPRGGYTDTQYF,TGTGCCAGCAGCCCTCGGGGGGGTTACACAGATACGCAGTATTTT
TRBV9,TRBD2,NA,TRBJ2-3,CASSVRGSKDTQYF,TGTGCCAGCAGCGTGCGGGGGTCTAAAGATACGCAGTATTTT
TRBV13,NA,NA,TRBJ2-2,CASSLGQGSTGELFF,TGTGCCAGCAGCTTAGGACAGGGATCCACCGGGGAGCTGTTTTTT
TRBV7-2,NA,once,TRBJ1-2,CASSPYREDGYTF,TGTGCCAGCAGCCCCTACAGGGAGGATGGCTACACCTTC
TRBV6-1,TRBD1,NA,TRBJ1-5,CASSEFDRGTHF,TGTGCCAGCAGTGAATTTGACAGGGGAACGCATTTT
TRBV30,TRBD1,NA,TRBJ2-2,CAWSVRPGQGGTGELFF,TGTGCCTGGAGTGTCCGCCCGGGACAGGGGGGCACCGGGGAGCTGTTTTTT
TRBV30,NA,NA,TRBJ1-4,CAWSGGSNEKLFF,TGTGCCTGGAGTGGCGGCTCTAATGAAAAACTGTTTTTT
TRBV6-6,NA,few,TRBJ1-1,CASSYPYTEAFF,TGTGCCAGCAGTTACCCCTACACTGAAGCTTTCTTT
TRBV29-1,NA,NA,TRBJ2-5,CSVPDIEETQYF,TGCAGCGTCCCGGACATCGAAGAGACCCAGTACTTC
TRBV7-2,NA,NA,TRBJ2-5,CASSLGLGPQETQYF,TGTGCCAGCAGCTTAGGGCTCGGACCCCAAGAGACCCAGTACTTC
TRBV10-3,TRBD1,NA,TRBJ1-3,CAINQGGLSGNTIYF,TGTGCCATCAACCAGGGGGGGCTCTCTGGAAACACCATATATTTT
TRBV25-1,NA,NA,TRBJ2-2,CASHGQGNTGELFF,TGTGCCAGCCACGGGCAGGGGAACACCGGGGAGCTGTTTTTT
TRBV5-1,TRBD1,few,TRBJ1-1,CASSSGQGVMNTEAFF,TGCGCCAGCAGCTCAGGACAGGGGGTAATGAACACTGAAGCTTTCTTT
TRBV11-3,NA,few,TRBJ1-1,CASSLDRSGQNTEAFF,TGTGCCAGCAGCTTAGATCGGTCAGGGCAGAACACTGAAGCTTTCTTT
TRBV27,NA,few,TRBJ1-2,CASSSQGNPATF,TGTGCCAGCAGCTCCCAGGGCAACCCTGCCACCTTC
TRBV18,TRBD1,NA,TRBJ1-2,CASSPPTGRGYTF,TGTGCCAGCTCACCTCCGACAGGGAGAGGCTACACCTTC
TRBV5-1,TRBD1,NA,TRBJ2-1,CASSLGQGVYNEQFF,TGCGCCAGCAGCTTGGGACAGGGAGTTTACAATGAGCAGTTCTTC
TRBV4-1,NA,NA,TRBJ2-3,CASSQEVPHTDTQYF,TGCGCCAGCAGCCAAGAGGTACCTCACACAGATACGCAGTATTTT
TRBV6-1,NA,NA,TRBJ2-6,CASSARSPSSSGANVLTF,TGTGCCAGCAGTGCTCGGTCCCCCTCTTCCTCTGGGGCCAACGTCCTGACTTTC
TRBV11-2,NA,few,TRBJ1-1,CASSLKVNTEAFF,TGTGCCAGCAGCTTAAAAGTGAACACTGAAGCTTTCTTT
TRBV2,TRBD2,NA,TRBJ2-3,CASRAGGDTQYF,TGTGCCAGCAGGGCGGGGGGGGATACGCAGTATTTT
TRBV10-1,NA,NA,TRBJ2-7,CASSESEAYEQYF,TGCGCCAGCAGTGAGTCCGAGGCCTACGAGCAGTACTTC
TRBV7-2,NA,NA,TRBJ1-5,CASSPDTNQPQHF,TGTGCCAGCAGCCCGGACACAAATCAGCCCCAGCATTTT
TRBV30,NA,NA,TRBJ2-7,CAWSVGGDEQYF,TGTGCCTGGAGTGTAGGGGGGGACGAGCAGTACTTC
TRBV7-8,NA,NA,TRBJ2-5,CASSLDYQETQYF,TGTGCCAGCAGCCTGGACTATCAAGAGACCCAGTACTTC
TRBV5-1,NA,NA,TRBJ1-2,CASSSQGTGGYTF,TGCGCCAGCAGCTCACAGGGAACGGGGGGCTACACCTTC
TRBV9,TRBD2,NA,TRBJ2-1,CASSPRLAGGSYNEQFF,TGTGCCAGCAGCCCCCGGCTAGCGGGGGGGTCCTACAATGAGCAGTTCTTC
TRBV7-9,NA,NA,TRBJ2-3,CASSLAGVVDTQYF,TGTGCCAGCAGCTTGGCCGGTGTGGTGGATACGCAGTATTTT
TRBV7-8,TRBD1,NA,TRBJ2-7,CASSFQAGTGVYEQYF,TGTGCCAGCAGCTTTCAGGCCGGGACAGGGGTTTACGAGCAGTACTTC
TRBV29-1,NA,few,TRBJ1-2,CSVDGSGRQRYGYTF,TGCAGCGTTGATGGATCGGGACGGCAGAGGTATGGCTACACCTTC
TRBV7-2,NA,NA,TRBJ1-1,CASSLAARARGDTEAFF,TGTGCCAGCAGCTTAGCCGCCCGCGCGAGAGGAGACACTGAAGCTTTCTTT
TRBV4-2,TRBD1,NA,TRBJ1-5,CASSRDRGTYSNQPQHF,TGTGCCAGCAGCCGGGACAGGGGTACCTATAGCAATCAGCCCCAGCATTTT
TRBV7-2,NA,NA,TRBJ2-1,CASSLGGDSAFF,TGTGCCAGCAGCTTAGGGGGGGACAGCGCGTTCTTC
TRBV6-5,NA,NA,TRBJ2-5,CASSEGGIQYF,TGTGCCAGCAGCGAAGGGGGGATACAGTACTTC
TRBV29-1,NA,NA,TRBJ2-7,CSFTRNSYEQYF,TGCAGCTTCACAAGGAATTCCTACGAGCAGTACTTC
TRBV7-8,NA,NA,TRBJ1-5,CASSLVQGNIDQPQHF,TGTGCCAGCAGCTTAGTTCAGGGTAATATAGATCAGCCCCAGCATTTT